This T cell receptor beta chain was identified in a study of blood T cell repertoires in COVID-19. Germline CDR1 and CDR2: SNHLY and FYNNEI. V shed 4 bases and J shed 3 bases, with 12 bases lying between them. There are 14 residues in the CDR3. The authors' processing: Quantification of nucleated cells was approximated via reference gene primer amplification. Sequencing was performed with immunoSEQ multiplex PCR; in TCRdb, only in-frame clones are kept and a portion is missing. The DNA was the basis for D and trimming; V, J and clone size are from that table. The sample includes 350,000 to 450,000 clones, approximately 90% of them seen just once. Participants were aged about 18 to 89 years from roughly 25 US areas. Contact with a PCR-confirmed or clinician-diagnosed COVID-19 case occurred within 2 weeks of entry.

This TCR derives from a woman aged 35 to 49 who had been exposed to COVID-19. The genes are TRBV2 and TRBJ1-2; a possible D gene is TRBD1 (6 bases). The sequenced sample consisted of PBMCs or T cells enriched from blood (not recorded which). The CDR3 is CASSGGQVYYGYTF. The CDR3 DNA follows: TGTGCCAGCAGTGGGGGACAAGTTTACTATGGCTACACCTTC.